This T cell receptor (beta chain) was identified during a study of human T cells and chemical hapten exposure. As for the study in general: Yields of TCR per sample differed, chiefly owing to small differences in pooled library volume.

Described time point: pre-sensitization, week 0. As for treatment: therapeutic diphenylcyclopropenone sensitization with weekly scalp DPC. Total RNA was extracted from unfractionated whole blood. TCRdb redid the calling of the RACE reads with MiXCR, one entry per CDR3 protein. The table records around 250,000 distinct CDR3 sequences, 7.5% to 10% of them present only once. From germline, CDR1 is SGHTA and CDR2 FQGNSA. This CDR3 region has 13 residues. V lost 6 bases and J 7 bases, leaving 10 bases between the germline ends. The sequence was obtained from a woman in her forties with alopecia areata. Some clones in this sample may be carry-over from other donors' samples. This rearrangement joins TRBV7-2 to TRBJ1-6; D gene ambiguous. The material sequenced was whole blood, taken in connection with sensitization to the hapten diphenylcyclopropenone (DPC). CDR3 DNA sequence: TGTGCCAGCAGGCCGGAACAGAATTCACCCCTCCACTTT. This encodes CASRPEQNSPLHF. Supplemented by reference TRBV7-2 and TRBJ1-6, the full variable domain reads GAGVSQSPSNKVTEKGKDVELRCDPISGHTALYWYRQSLGQGLEFLIYFQGNSAPDKSGLPSDRFSAERTGGSVSTLTIQRTQQEDSAVYLCASRPEQNSPLHFGNGTRLTVT.